Given below is one T cell receptor beta chain in context. The CDR3 covers 14 residues. Germline loops: CDR1 SGHRS, CDR2 YFSETQ. V lost 1 base, J lost 5 bases, and 13 bases lay in between. Assay: immunoSEQ multiplex PCR; the TCRdb copy retains only in-frame clones and omits some. The sample shows 80,000 or so clones, 90% to 95% of them seen only once. The entry originates in a study of T cell changes during pregnancy in multiple sclerosis. This specimen consisted of peripheral blood, obtained in the second trimester of pregnancy. The source is a female donor in good health, enrolled as a control in a pregnancy study. The V call is TRBV5-1, the J call TRBJ2-7, with D possibly TRBD2 on 5 matching bases. CDR3 amino acids: CASSLRGPRDEQYF. As DNA, the CDR3 is TGCGCCAGCAGCTTGCGAGGGCCTAGGGACGAGCAGTACTTC.